These T cell receptor beta chains were read from a single sample in a study of OX40 agonist ivuxolimab in advanced cancers. TCRdb's table, derived via immunoSEQ multiplex PCR, lists solely in-frame clones and lacks some. The table includes approximately 39,000 clones, about nine tenths detected once. The material was CD4+ or CD8+ T cells sorted from blood, obtained in a trial of the OX40 agonist ivuxolimab. The receptors come from an adult with an advanced solid tumor such as melanoma, head and neck, liver or kidney cancer. CDR3s include the opening cysteine and the closing phenylalanine or tryptophan.

V	CDR3
TRBV18	CASSPPPGASTDTQYF
TRBV7-9	CASSLGRQGQDNEQFF
TRBV6-1	CASSEDTGSSGNTIYF
TRBV9	CASSLTSQGETQYF
TRBV7-2	CASSLLAGGLLNEQFF
TRBV7-9	CASSFRSRDGDTDTQYF
TRBV7-2	CASSLEWGALETQYF
TRBV7-2	CASSNPPPKGKGHEQYF
TRBV27	CASSLRLGGGQPQHF
TRBV11-2	CASSHGYEQYF
TRBV2	CASGDSHYGYTF
TRBV7-9	CASSPNRGRVGQETQYF
TRBV9	CASSPFLQGEETQYF
TRBV30	CAWSQLGVNEQFF
TRBV6-5	CASSNRLADYEQYF
TRBV11-2	CASRPTDPSGYTF
TRBV29-1	CSVETGGIEKLFF
TRBV28	CASSLQGNTGELFF
TRBV27	CASSDDRAAQPQHF
TRBV6-1	CASSEAEGQMYTEAFF
TRBV10-3	CAISEQGAPTYEQYF
TRBV11-2	CASSRDIFTLGTEAFF
TRBV4-1	CASSPGQSFEAFF
TRBV5-1	CASSLYRDGTGELFF
TRBV2	CASNAQYF
TRBV28	CASSLSRYNEQFF